This T cell receptor beta chain was identified in a study of cytomegalovirus exposure and HLA in healthy donors. Of note for this clone: The antigen remains undetermined.

Study-level findings and limits: It was reported in a later analysis that an Asian-associated ancestry cluster showed fewer N-insertions than the roughly 670-donor mean.

The CDR3 is 17 amino acids. The junction had 11 bases not matched to a gene; V was cut back by 6 bases and J by 4 bases. 60 Vbeta and 13 Jbeta primers were used in PCR. Measured with immunoSEQ multiplex PCR; TCRdb has only the in-frame clones, and not every one. The data show 50,000 or so clones, approximately 77% seen once. The TCR sequence derives from a woman aged 18-29 years in good health and CMV-seronegative. Sequencing was performed on PBMCs. The rearrangement joins TRBV23-1 to TRBJ2-1; 11 nucleotides line up with TRBD2. TRBV23-1 is an open reading frame, and its role is uncertain. Written as DNA, the CDR3 is TGCGCCAGCAGCGTCCGCAATAGCGGGAGGGCTTACAATGAGCAGTTCTTC. Protein product: CASSVRNSGRAYNEQFF.